The 9 T cell receptor beta chains below were found in one sample sequenced in a study of CD8+CD57+ T cells in acquired aplastic anemia. Profiling that covered TCR beta VDJ and CDR3 relied on genomic DNA as its template. TCRdb called the reads again in MiXCR, with one record for every CDR3 protein. This sample has 250,000 to 300,000 distinct CDR3 sequences; roughly half occur once, and the top ten carry 8%. The sample taken for sequencing was sorted CD4+, CD8+, or CD8+CD57+ T cells (not recorded which) from PBMCs. These receptors came from a human donor with severe aplastic anemia or a healthy control (not recorded which).

The chain employs TRBV24-1 and TRBJ2-4; 11 positions match TRBD1. Germline V lookup: CDR1 KGHDR, CDR2 SFDVKD. V lost 11 bases, J lost 0 bases, and 5 bases stayed unmatched. The length of the CDR3 is 15 residues. The CDR3 sequence is CASRDRGIAKNIQYF. CDR3 DNA sequence: TGTGCCAGCAGGGACAGGGGGATAGCCAAAAACATTCAGTACTTC.

This clonotype was observed at least ten times. CDR3 region: CSAQRTESGTQYF. CDR3 nucleotides: TGCAGTGCTCAGAGGACTGAGTCGGGGACCCAGTACTTC. This chain uses TRBV20-1 with TRBJ2-5; possible D gene TRBD2, 5 bases. Deletions cut 5 bases from V and 7 bases from J, with 17 bases between. This CDR3 is built from 13 residues. Germline CDR1 reads DFQATT; CDR2 reads SNEGSKA (reference sequence).

This clonotype has just one count. The V call is TRBV7-9, the J call TRBJ1-5, with D perhaps TRBD1 (5 bases). The CDR3 is 15 amino acids. Germline CDR1 reads SEHNR; CDR2 reads FQNEAQ (reference sequence). V shed 1 base and J shed 1 base, with 8 bases lying between them. Here the CDR3 DNA reads TGTGCCAGCAGCTTAGAACAGGCAAGCAATCAGCCCCAGCATTTT. It is translated as CASSLEQASNQPQHF.

The DNA of the CDR3 is TGTGCCAGCAGTGCACTCCGCTATGGCTACACCTTC. Translation gives CASSALRYGYTF. J is TRBJ1-2 and V is TRBV12-5; no reliable D call. This CDR3 has 12 residues. Germline V gene sequence: CDR1 LGHNT, CDR2 FRNRAP.

This clonotype was counted only a few times. V and J are TRBV7-9 and TRBJ1-6; D might be TRBD1 (5 bases). Germline V gene sequence: CDR1 SEHNR, CDR2 FQNEAQ (reference sequence). There are 15 residues in the CDR3. V gave up 4 bases and J gave up 6 bases, with 13 bases separating them. The CDR3, as DNA: TGTGCCAGCAGCTCCTCGGGGGGAGGTAATTCACCCCTCCACTTT. This codes for CASSSSGGGNSPLHF.

The J gene is TRBJ2-7, the V gene TRBV5-4, with D perhaps matching TRBD2 (6 bases). This CDR3 contains 13 residues. Germline V gene data show CDR1 as SGHNT and CDR2 as YYREEE (reference sequence). V shed 3 bases and J shed 3 bases, with 10 bases lying between them. CDR3: CASSYPGDYEQYF. The DNA for the CDR3 is TGTGCCAGCAGCTATCCGGGAGACTACGAGCAGTACTTC.

The chain combines TRBV19 with TRBJ1-6; D perhaps matches TRBD1 (5 bases). CDR1 and CDR2 from the germline V gene are LNHDA and SQIVND (reference sequence). The CDR3 covers 16 residues. CDR3 sequence: CASRPGRAGNNSPLHF. CDR3 in DNA: TGTGCAAGTCGTCCAGGGAGAGCTGGTAATAATTCACCCCTCCACTTT.

This clonotype was found many times. The chain joins TRBV7-2 to TRBJ2-1; D remains ambiguous. CDR1 is SGHTA and CDR2 is FQGNSA in the germline V gene. The CDR3 covers 15 residues. The V end lost 6 bases, the J end lost 0 bases, and 12 bases lay between the germline ends. In nucleotides, the CDR3 is TGTGCCAGCAGACTCGGGTCGAGCTCCTACAATGAGCAGTTCTTC. It is translated as CASRLGSSSYNEQFF.

J is TRBJ1-1 and V is TRBV5-1; D unclear. CDR3 length: 14 residues. Trimming stripped 4 bases from V and 0 bases from J, with 10 bases between. From germline, CDR1 is SGHRS and CDR2 YFSETQ. Here the CDR3 DNA reads TGCGCCAGCAGCCAAATGACTGTGAACACTGAAGCTTTCTTT. Amino acid sequence: CASSQMTVNTEAFF.